In this sample, the clone carrying this T cell receptor beta chain turned up a few times. These data come from a study of T-cell reconstitution after alpha-beta-depleted transplantation in children. The CDR3 loop spans 15 amino acids. The ends lost 2 bases at V and 3 bases at J; junction bases unmatched: 2. Germline CDR1 is SGHRS and CDR2 is YFSETQ. Preparation of the TCRbeta library used unique molecular identifiers. TCRdb called the PCR reads again in MiXCR, with one record for every CDR3 protein. The table lists roughly 200,000 distinct CDR3 sequences, roughly a tenth of them singletons. The receptor's source is a human donor who donated a stem cell graft to a child with acute lymphoblastic leukemia. The sample in question was PBMCs from the stem cell graft donor, obtained from the stem cell graft. The chain uses TRBV5-1 and TRBJ2-2, with TRBD2 matching over 9 bases. The CDR3 bases are TGCGCCAGCAGCTTTAGCGGGGGATACACCGGGGAGCTGTTTTTT. The encoded protein is CASSFSGGYTGELFF.